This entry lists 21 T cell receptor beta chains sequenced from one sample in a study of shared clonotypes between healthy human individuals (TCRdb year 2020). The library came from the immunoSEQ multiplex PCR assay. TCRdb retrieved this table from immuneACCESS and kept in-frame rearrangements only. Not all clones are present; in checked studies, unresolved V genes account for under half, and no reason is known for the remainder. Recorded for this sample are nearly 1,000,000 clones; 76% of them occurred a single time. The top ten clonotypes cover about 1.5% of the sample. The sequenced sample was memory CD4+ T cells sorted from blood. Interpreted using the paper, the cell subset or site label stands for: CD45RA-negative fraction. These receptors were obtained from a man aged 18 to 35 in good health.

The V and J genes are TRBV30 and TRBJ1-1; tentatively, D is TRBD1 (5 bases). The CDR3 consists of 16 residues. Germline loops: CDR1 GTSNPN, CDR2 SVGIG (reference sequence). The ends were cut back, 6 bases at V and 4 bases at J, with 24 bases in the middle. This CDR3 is CACLPFSGRAITEAFF. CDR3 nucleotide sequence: TGTGCCTGCCTGCCCTTTTCAGGGAGAGCGATCACTGAAGCTTTCTTT. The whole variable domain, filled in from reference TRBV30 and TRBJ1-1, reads SQTIHQWPATLVQPVGSPLSLECTVEGTSNPNLYWYRQAAGRGLQLLFYSVGIGQISSEVPQNLSASRPQDRQFILSSKKLLLSDSGFYLCACLPFSGRAITEAFFGQGTRLTVV.

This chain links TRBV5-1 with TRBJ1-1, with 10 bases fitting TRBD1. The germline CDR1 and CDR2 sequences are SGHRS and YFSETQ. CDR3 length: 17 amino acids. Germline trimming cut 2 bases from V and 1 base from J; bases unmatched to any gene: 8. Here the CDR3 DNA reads TGCGCCAGCAGCTTACAGGGACAGGGGCTTTGGAACACTGAAGCTTTCTTT. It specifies CASSLQGQGLWNTEAFF. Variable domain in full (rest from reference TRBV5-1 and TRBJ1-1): KAGVTQTPRYLIKTRGQQVTLSCSPISGHRSVSWYQQTPGQGLQFLFEYFSETQRNKGNFPGRFSGRQFSNSRSEMNVSTLELGDSALYLCASSLQGQGLWNTEAFFGQGTRLTVV.

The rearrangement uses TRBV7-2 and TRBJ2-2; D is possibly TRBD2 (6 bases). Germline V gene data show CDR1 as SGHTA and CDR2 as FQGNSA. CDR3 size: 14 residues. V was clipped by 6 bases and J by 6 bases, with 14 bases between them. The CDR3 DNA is TGTGCCAGCAGGAGAGGGACTCCCCCCGGGGAGCTGTTTTTT. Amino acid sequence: CASRRGTPPGELFF.

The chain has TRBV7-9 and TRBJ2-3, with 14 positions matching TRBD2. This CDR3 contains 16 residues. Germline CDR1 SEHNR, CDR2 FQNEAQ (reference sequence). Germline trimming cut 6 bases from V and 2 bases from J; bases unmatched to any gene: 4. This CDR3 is CASSWTSGRTTDTQYF. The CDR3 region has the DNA TGTGCCAGCAGTTGGACTAGCGGGAGGACCACAGATACGCAGTATTTT.

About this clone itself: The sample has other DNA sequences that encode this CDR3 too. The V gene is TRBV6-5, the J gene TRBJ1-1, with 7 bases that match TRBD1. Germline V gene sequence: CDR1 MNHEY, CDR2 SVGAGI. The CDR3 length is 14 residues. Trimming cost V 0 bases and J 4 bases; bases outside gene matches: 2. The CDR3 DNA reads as TGTGCCAGCAGTTACTCGGCAGGGGGCACTGAAGCTTTCTTT. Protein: CASSYSAGGTEAFF.

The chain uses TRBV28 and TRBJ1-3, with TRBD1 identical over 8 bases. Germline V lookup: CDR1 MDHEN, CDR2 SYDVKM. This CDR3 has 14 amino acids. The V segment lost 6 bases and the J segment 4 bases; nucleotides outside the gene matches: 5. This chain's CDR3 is CASRQGAEGNTIYF. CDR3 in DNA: TGTGCCAGCAGGCAGGGGGCGGAAGGAAACACCATATATTTT.

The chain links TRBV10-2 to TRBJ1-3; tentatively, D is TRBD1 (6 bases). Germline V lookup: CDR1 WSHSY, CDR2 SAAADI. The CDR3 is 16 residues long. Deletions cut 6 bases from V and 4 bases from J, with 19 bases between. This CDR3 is CASRSTGRTGGNTIYF. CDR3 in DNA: TGCGCCAGCAGGTCGACCGGGCGAACAGGGGGAAACACCATATATTTT.

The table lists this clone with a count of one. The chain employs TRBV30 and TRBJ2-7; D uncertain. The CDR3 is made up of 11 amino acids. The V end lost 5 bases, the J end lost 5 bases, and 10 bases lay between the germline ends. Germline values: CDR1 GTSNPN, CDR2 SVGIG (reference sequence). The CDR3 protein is CAWARGDEQYF. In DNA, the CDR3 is TGTGCCTGGGCACGTGGCGACGAGCAGTACTTC.

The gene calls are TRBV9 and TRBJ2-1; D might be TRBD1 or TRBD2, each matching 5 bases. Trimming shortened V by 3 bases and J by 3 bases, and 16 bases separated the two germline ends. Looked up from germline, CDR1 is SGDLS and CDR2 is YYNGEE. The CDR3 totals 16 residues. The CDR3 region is CASSATGASFYNEQFF. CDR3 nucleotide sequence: TGTGCCAGCAGCGCAACCGGGGCCTCCTTCTACAATGAGCAGTTCTTC.

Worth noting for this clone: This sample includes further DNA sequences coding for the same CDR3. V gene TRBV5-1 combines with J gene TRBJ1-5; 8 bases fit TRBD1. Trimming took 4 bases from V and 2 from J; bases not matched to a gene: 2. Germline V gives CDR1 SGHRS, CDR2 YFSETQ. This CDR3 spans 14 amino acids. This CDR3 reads CASSQGQGNQPQHF. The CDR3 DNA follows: TGCGCCAGCAGCCAGGGACAGGGCAATCAGCCCCAGCATTTT.

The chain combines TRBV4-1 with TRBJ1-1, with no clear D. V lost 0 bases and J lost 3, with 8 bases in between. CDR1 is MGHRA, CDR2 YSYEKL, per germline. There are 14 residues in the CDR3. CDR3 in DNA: TGCGCCAGCAGCCAAGACACCCGTTACACTGAAGCTTTCTTT. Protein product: CASSQDTRYTEAFF.

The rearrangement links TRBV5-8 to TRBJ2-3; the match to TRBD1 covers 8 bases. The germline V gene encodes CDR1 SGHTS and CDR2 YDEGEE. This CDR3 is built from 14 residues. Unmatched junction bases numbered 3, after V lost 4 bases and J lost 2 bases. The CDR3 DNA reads TGTGCCAGCAGCCCGGGACAGGACACAGATACGCAGTATTTT. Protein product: CASSPGQDTDTQYF.

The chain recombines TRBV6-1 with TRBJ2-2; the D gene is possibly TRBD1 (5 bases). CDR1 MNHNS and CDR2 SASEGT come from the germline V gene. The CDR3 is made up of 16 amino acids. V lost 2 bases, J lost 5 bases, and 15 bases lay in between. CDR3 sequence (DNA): TGTGCCAGCAGTGAACCTGTTGGGGCGCGAACCGGGGAGCTGTTTTTT. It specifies CASSEPVGARTGELFF.

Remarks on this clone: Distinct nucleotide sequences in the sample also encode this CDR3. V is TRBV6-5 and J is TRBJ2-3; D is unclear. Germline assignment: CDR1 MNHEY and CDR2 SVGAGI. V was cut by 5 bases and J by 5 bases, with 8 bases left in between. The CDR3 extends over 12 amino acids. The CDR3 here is CASSPGGDTQYF. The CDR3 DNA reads TGTGCCAGCAGTCCGGGTGGAGATACGCAGTATTTT.

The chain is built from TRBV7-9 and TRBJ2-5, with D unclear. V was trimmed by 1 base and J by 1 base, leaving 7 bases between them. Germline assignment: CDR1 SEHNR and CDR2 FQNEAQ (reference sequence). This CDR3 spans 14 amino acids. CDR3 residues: CASSLELIQETQYF. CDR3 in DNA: TGTGCCAGCAGCTTAGAACTGATCCAAGAGACCCAGTACTTC.

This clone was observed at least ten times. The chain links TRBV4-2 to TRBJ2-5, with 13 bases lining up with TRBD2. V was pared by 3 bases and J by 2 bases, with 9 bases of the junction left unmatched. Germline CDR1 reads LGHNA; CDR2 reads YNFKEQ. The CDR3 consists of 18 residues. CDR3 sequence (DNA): TGTGCCAGCAGCCAGGAACTAGCGGGGGGGCCTGAGCAAGAGACCCAGTACTTC. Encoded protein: CASSQELAGGPEQETQYF.

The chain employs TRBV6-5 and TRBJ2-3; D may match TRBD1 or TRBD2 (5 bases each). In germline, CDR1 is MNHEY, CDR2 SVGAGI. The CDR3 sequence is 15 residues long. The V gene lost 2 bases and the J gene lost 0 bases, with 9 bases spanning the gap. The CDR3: CASSYDWDSTDTQYF. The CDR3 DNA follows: TGTGCCAGCAGTTACGACTGGGACAGCACAGATACGCAGTATTTT.

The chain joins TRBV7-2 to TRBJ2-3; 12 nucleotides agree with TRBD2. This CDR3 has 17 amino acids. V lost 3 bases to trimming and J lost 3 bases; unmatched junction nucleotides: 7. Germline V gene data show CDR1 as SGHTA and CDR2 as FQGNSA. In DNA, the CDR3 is TGTGCCAGCAGCTTCGGCCTAGCGGGAGGGGAAACAGATACGCAGTATTTT. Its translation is CASSFGLAGGETDTQYF.

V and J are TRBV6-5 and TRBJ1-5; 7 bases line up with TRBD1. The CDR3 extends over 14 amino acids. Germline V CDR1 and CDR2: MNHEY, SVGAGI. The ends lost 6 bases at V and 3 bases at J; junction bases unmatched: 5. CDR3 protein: CASSDRVANQPQHF. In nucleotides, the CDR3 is TGTGCCAGCAGCGACAGGGTTGCCAATCAGCCCCAGCATTTT.

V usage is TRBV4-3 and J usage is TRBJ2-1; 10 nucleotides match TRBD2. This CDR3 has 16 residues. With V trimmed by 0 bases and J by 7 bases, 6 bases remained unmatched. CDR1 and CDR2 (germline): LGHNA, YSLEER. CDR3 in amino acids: CASSQETAGGPNEQFF. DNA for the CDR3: TGCGCCAGCAGCCAAGAAACAGCGGGAGGGCCGAATGAGCAGTTCTTC.

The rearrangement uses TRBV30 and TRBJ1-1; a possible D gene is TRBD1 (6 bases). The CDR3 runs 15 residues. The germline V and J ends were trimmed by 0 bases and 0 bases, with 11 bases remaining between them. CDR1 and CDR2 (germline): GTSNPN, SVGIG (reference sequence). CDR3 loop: CAWSVGGRMNTEAFF. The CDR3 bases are TGTGCCTGGAGTGTAGGGGGTAGAATGAACACTGAAGCTTTCTTT.